The 25 T cell receptor beta chains presented below share a single source sample, sequenced in a study of blood T cell repertoires in COVID-19. The table came from immunoSEQ multiplex PCR; TCRdb's copy has only in-frame clones and leaves some out. The sample includes about 48,000 clones, over 70% seen only once; the top ten take under 60%. What was sequenced was peripheral blood. The receptors were gathered from a man aged 65 to 85 with acute or convalescent COVID-19.

The V gene is TRBV11-3, the J gene TRBJ2-1; 7 positions agree with TRBD1. The trim removed 8 bases at V and 5 bases at J, leaving 12 bases unmatched. This CDR3 comprises 15 residues. From germline, CDR1 is SGHNT and CDR2 YENEEA. The CDR3 bases are TGTGCCAGCTCAACCCGCAGGGGGAACCACAATGAGCAGTTCTTC. Protein: CASSTRRGNHNEQFF.

This clone showed up just once. This chain links TRBV6-1 with TRBJ1-2; TRBD1 aligns across 7 bases. With 1 base clipped from V and 0 bases from J, the junction kept 5 bases outside the gene matches. The CDR3 is made up of 16 amino acids. Germline V lookup: CDR1 MNHNS, CDR2 SASEGT. This CDR3 is CASSEVGQLANYGYTF. The CDR3 bases are TGTGCCAGCAGTGAAGTGGGACAGTTAGCTAACTATGGCTACACCTTC.

V usage is TRBV15 and J usage is TRBJ1-4; D possibly corresponds to TRBD1 (6 bases). Deletions cut 3 bases from V and 3 bases from J, with 17 bases between. This CDR3 spans 17 amino acids. Germline CDR1 and CDR2: LNHNV and YYDKDF (reference sequence). The CDR3 protein is CATSSTIGGRSNEKLFF. CDR3 DNA sequence: TGTGCCACCAGCAGTACAATAGGGGGTCGGTCTAATGAAAAACTGTTTTTT.

The V and J genes are TRBV3-1 (or the pseudogene TRBV3-2) and TRBJ1-3, with a weak D call TRBD1 (6 bases). V shed 5 bases and J shed 3 bases, with 11 bases lying between them. Germline values: CDR1 LGHDT, CDR2 YNNKEL (reference sequence). The CDR3 extends over 14 amino acids. CDR3 in DNA: TGTGCCAGCAGCTTAAACAGGGATGGAAACACCATATATTTT. Translated: CASSLNRDGNTIYF.

This chain connects TRBV28 to TRBJ2-1; TRBD2 agrees at 12 bases. The V and J ends lost 3 bases and 8 bases, in that order; junction bases with no gene match: 5. The CDR3 consists of 15 residues. Germline lookup yields CDR1 MDHEN and CDR2 SYDVKM. CDR3 sequence reads: CASSFLAGGPHEQFF. CDR3 in DNA: TGTGCCAGCAGTTTCCTAGCGGGAGGGCCCCATGAGCAGTTCTTC.

The rearrangement links TRBV11-3 to TRBJ1-1, with a tentative D call TRBD1 (5 bases). Germline CDR1 reads SGHNT; CDR2 reads YENEEA. V lost 5 bases and J 11 bases, leaving 15 bases between the germline ends. The CDR3 has 12 residues. The chain's CDR3 is CASSPTGGTAFF. The DNA of the CDR3 is TGTGCCAGCAGCCCGACGGGGGGTACGGCTTTCTTT.

This chain joins TRBV18 and TRBJ2-1, with 8 bases lining up with TRBD2. The trim removed 0 bases at V and 7 bases at J, leaving 14 bases unmatched. Looked up from germline, CDR1 is KGHSH and CDR2 is LQKENI. This CDR3 contains 18 residues. CDR3 protein: CASSPPLAGGRLWNEQFF. CDR3 nucleotide sequence: TGTGCCAGCTCACCACCCTTGGCGGGAGGACGGTTGTGGAATGAGCAGTTCTTC.

CDR3 region: CASSQNRDRTYEQYF. The CDR3 nucleotides are TGTGCCAGCAGCCAGAACCGGGACAGGACCTACGAGCAGTACTTC. The gene calls are TRBV3-1 (or the pseudogene TRBV3-2) and TRBJ2-7, with TRBD1 matching 8 bases. In germline, CDR1 is LGHDT, CDR2 YNNKEL (reference sequence). J was trimmed by 2 bases and V by 3 bases; bases with no gene match: 6. This CDR3 has 15 residues.

The gene calls are TRBV11-1 and TRBJ1-1; D gene ambiguous. Deletions cut 7 bases from V and 0 bases from J, with 9 bases between. Germline V gene sequence: CDR1 SGHAT, CDR2 FQDESV (reference sequence). This CDR3 has 13 amino acids. As DNA, the CDR3 is TGTGCCAGCAACACAGAAATGAACACTGAAGCTTTCTTT. Amino acids: CASNTEMNTEAFF.

The V call is TRBV4-1, the J call TRBJ2-5; a possible D gene is TRBD1 (5 bases). This CDR3 has 14 amino acids. Trimming took off 4 bases at V and 0 bases at J, with 9 bases between the two ends. The germline gives CDR1 MGHRA, CDR2 YSYEKL. This chain's CDR3 is CASSLSGYQETQYF. The CDR3 DNA reads as TGCGCCAGCAGCCTGTCAGGGTACCAAGAGACCCAGTACTTC.

This chain joins TRBV6-2 or TRBV6-3 and TRBJ2-7; 11 bases are shared with TRBD2. In germline, CDR1 is MNHEY, CDR2 SVGEGT. V was pared by 7 bases and J by 2 bases, with 7 bases of the junction left unmatched. The CDR3 totals 15 residues. Here the CDR3 reads CASTPGLAVTYEQYF. As DNA, the CDR3 is TGTGCCAGCACCCCGGGACTAGCGGTTACCTACGAGCAGTACTTC.

The V gene is TRBV2, the J gene TRBJ1-1; D is unclear. Germline V CDR1 and CDR2: SNHLY, FYNNEI. The CDR3 is 13 residues long. Trimming left V 4 bases short and J 3 bases short, with 9 bases between. The CDR3 loop is CASSGRRDTEAFF. CDR3 DNA sequence: TGTGCCAGCAGTGGGCGACGGGACACTGAAGCTTTCTTT.

The chain links TRBV12-5 to TRBJ2-1; a weak D match, TRBD2 (5 bases). CDR1 and CDR2 (germline): LGHNT, FRNRAP. There are 16 residues in the CDR3. V lost 5 bases and J lost 8, with 22 bases in between. CDR3: CASGGPPSWKGDEQFF. In nucleotides, the CDR3 is TGTGCTAGTGGTGGACCCCCTAGCTGGAAAGGCGATGAGCAGTTCTTC.

The CDR3 DNA follows: TGCGCCAGCAGCTTGTCCACCCGGACAACTCGCTACGAGCAGTACTTC. Its protein is CASSLSTRTTRYEQYF. This chain links TRBV5-1 with TRBJ2-7; TRBD1 is a possible D gene (5 bases). Germline V lookup: CDR1 SGHRS, CDR2 YFSETQ. CDR3 length equals 16 residues. V was cut by 1 base and J by 3 bases, with 17 bases left in between.

This sequence joins TRBV4-3 and TRBJ2-2; D not resolved. V lost 2 bases to trimming and J lost 5 bases, with 12 bases between them. The germline V gene encodes CDR1 LGHNA and CDR2 YSLEER. The CDR3 loop spans 15 amino acids. CDR3 nucleotides: TGCGCCAGCAGCCAATTGTTAATGGAGACCGGGGAGCTGTTTTTT. Translation: CASSQLLMETGELFF.

The gene calls are TRBV28 and TRBJ1-6; D is undetermined. V shed 4 bases and J shed 9 bases, with 13 bases lying between them. The CDR3 totals 14 residues. Germline V gene lookup returns CDR1 MDHEN and CDR2 SYDVKM. The CDR3 bases are TGTGCCAGCAGTTCCCTACTACGGTTTTCACCCCTCCACTTT. It codes for CASSSLLRFSPLHF.

The J gene is TRBJ1-5, the V gene TRBV4-2; TRBD1 might be the D (5 bases). The CDR3 has 14 amino acids. Germline V gene lookup returns CDR1 LGHNA and CDR2 YNFKEQ. Trimming stripped 1 base from V and 8 bases from J, with 12 bases between. CDR3 DNA sequence: TGTGCCAGCAGCCAAGGCCCCCAGGGCGAGCCCCAGCATTTT. The encoded protein is CASSQGPQGEPQHF.

This clone was seen only a few times. The chain is built from TRBV18 and TRBJ1-1, with D uncertain. Trimming removed 2 bases at V and 2 bases at J, with 12 bases between. CDR1 is KGHSH and CDR2 is LQKENI in the germline V gene. This CDR3 is 15 amino acids long. The CDR3 nucleotides are TGTGCCAGCTCACCAGTCGGCGCAGGTAACACTGAAGCTTTCTTT. Protein product: CASSPVGAGNTEAFF. Variable domain in full (rest from reference TRBV18 and TRBJ1-1): NAGVMQNPRHLVRRRGQEARLRCSPMKGHSHVYWYRQLPEEGLKFMVYLQKENIIDESGMPKERFSAEFPKEGPSILRIQQVVRGDSAAYFCASSPVGAGNTEAFFGQGTRLTVV.

This chain uses TRBV18 with TRBJ2-7; D is ambiguous. This CDR3 has 11 amino acids. V was trimmed by 3 bases and J by 2 bases, leaving 2 bases between them. Germline assignment: CDR1 KGHSH and CDR2 LQKENI. The CDR3 DNA reads as TGTGCCAGCTCACCTACCTACGAGCAGTACTTC. The encoded protein is CASSPTYEQYF.

The J gene is TRBJ2-5, the V gene TRBV11-2, with D possibly being TRBD1 (5 bases). The V and J ends lost 2 bases and 6 bases respectively, with 13 bases between them. The CDR3 totals 14 residues. Germline values: CDR1 SGHAT, CDR2 FQNNGV. The CDR3 sequence is CASSLNAGSQTQYF. CDR3 nucleotides: TGTGCCAGCAGCTTAAATGCAGGGTCGCAGACCCAGTACTTC.

The V call is TRBV19, the J call TRBJ1-4; D uncertain. From germline, CDR1 is LNHDA and CDR2 SQIVND (reference sequence). Between the trimmed V and J ends, which lost 6 bases and 12 bases, there was a span of 11 bases. The CDR3 totals 11 residues. CDR3 in DNA: TGTGCCAGTAGACTGACCGGGGAACTGTTTTTT. Translated, it gives CASRLTGELFF.

The chain combines TRBV6-5 with TRBJ1-2; 9 nucleotides line up with TRBD1. V gave up 4 bases and J gave up 7 bases; unmatched junction bases: 1. CDR3 length equals 12 residues. Germline V gene lookup returns CDR1 MNHEY and CDR2 SVGAGI. CDR3 sequence: CASSLGQGGYTF. DNA of the CDR3: TGTGCCAGCAGTTTGGGACAGGGTGGCTACACCTTC.

The genes are TRBV7-6 and TRBJ1-1, with TRBD1 as a possible D gene (5 bases). The CDR3 covers 13 residues. The V gene's germline CDR1 is SGHVS and CDR2 FNYEAQ. V was clipped by 10 bases and J by 4 bases, with 16 bases between them. The chain's CDR3 is CATRRGEGTEAFF. Written as DNA, the CDR3 is TGTGCCACCAGGCGGGGCGAGGGCACTGAAGCTTTCTTT. The full variable domain, in which reference TRBV7-6 and TRBJ1-1 provide the parts outside the CDR3, is GAGVSQSPRYKVTKRGQDVALRCDPISGHVSLYWYRQALGQGPEFLTYFNYEAQQDKSGLPNDRFSAERPEGSISTLTIQRTEQRDSAMYRCATRRGEGTEAFFGQGTRLTVV.

V gene TRBV7-3 combines with J gene TRBJ2-7, with D possibly TRBD1 on 7 matching bases. The length of the CDR3 is 15 residues. V lost 1 base, J lost 2 bases, and 12 bases lay in between. Germline V gives CDR1 SGHTA, CDR2 FQGTGA. For the CDR3, the DNA is TGTGCCAGCAGCTTAATGGCGGGACAGACCTACGAGCAGTACTTC. Translated: CASSLMAGQTYEQYF.

The chain has TRBV28 and TRBJ1-2; maybe TRBD1 (6 bases). The germline gives CDR1 MDHEN, CDR2 SYDVKM. The length of the CDR3 is 14 residues. The germline V and J ends were trimmed by 2 bases and 8 bases, with 15 bases remaining between them. CDR3 in amino acids: CASSLEYREGGYTF. Written as DNA, the CDR3 is TGTGCCAGCAGTTTAGAGTACAGGGAAGGGGGCTACACCTTC.